Below are 27 T cell receptor beta chains sequenced from a single sample in a study of T-cell reconstitution after alpha-beta-depleted transplantation in children. Preparation of the TCRbeta library involved a method that used unique molecular identifiers. TCRdb reanalysed the PCR reads using MiXCR and keeps one entry per CDR3 protein. Of roughly 310,000 distinct CDR3 sequences listed, roughly 25% are singletons. The sample was PBMCs, mostly from graft donor cells, taken 180 days after TCRalphabeta/CD19-depleted stem cell transplant. The receptors stem from a male patient younger than 18 who had a stem cell transplant for acute lymphoblastic leukemia, so the T cells may come from the graft donor.

The chain links TRBV10-3 to TRBJ1-4; no clear D gene. Germline V gene data show CDR1 as ENHRY and CDR2 as SYGVKD. CDR3 size: 17 residues. V was shortened by 6 bases and J by 8 bases, with 25 bases between the two germline ends. The CDR3 here is CAIRLKPYDPTGEKLFF. The CDR3, as DNA: TGTGCCATCAGACTAAAACCCTACGACCCTACGGGGGAAAAACTGTTTTTT.

This clonotype was seen only a few times. The genes are TRBV5-1 and TRBJ1-5, with a possible D match to TRBD1 (5 bases). The CDR3 spans 18 residues. Germline loops: CDR1 SGHRS, CDR2 YFSETQ. Trimming pared 0 bases from V and 0 bases from J, leaving 16 bases between. The CDR3 sequence is CASSLGGWGDYSNQPQHF. The CDR3 DNA is TGCGCCAGCAGCTTGGGGGGATGGGGGGACTATAGCAATCAGCCCCAGCATTTT.

This clonotype was observed a handful of times. CDR3 residues: CASSFLGEEQYF. The CDR3 DNA is TGCGCCAGCAGCTTTTTGGGGGAGGAGCAGTACTTC. The chain is built from TRBV5-1 and TRBJ2-7, with D tentatively TRBD1 or TRBD2 (5 bases each). The germline gives CDR1 SGHRS, CDR2 YFSETQ. The CDR3 has 12 amino acids. V gave up 2 bases and J gave up 7 bases, with 10 bases separating them.

J is TRBJ2-3 and V is TRBV5-6, with 7 positions matching TRBD1. The ends lost 4 bases at V and 3 bases at J; junction bases unmatched: 11. Germline V gene data show CDR1 as SGHDT and CDR2 as YYEEEE. This CDR3 region has 16 residues. CDR3 amino acids: CASSRFRDSVTDTQYF. Here the CDR3 DNA reads TGTGCCAGCAGCCGTTTCCGGGACAGTGTTACAGATACGCAGTATTTT. Looking up the rest from reference TRBV5-6 and TRBJ2-3 gives the full variable domain: DAGVTQSPTHLIKTRGQQVTLRCSPKSGHDTVSWYQQALGQGPQFIFQYYEEEERQRGNFPDRFSGHQFPNYSSELNVNALLLGDSALYLCASSRFRDSVTDTQYFGPGTRLTVL.

Only a few counts were recorded for this clonotype. The V and J genes are TRBV5-1 and TRBJ2-7; D is unresolved. The V and J ends lost 4 bases and 2 bases respectively, with 16 bases between them. CDR1 is SGHRS and CDR2 is YFSETQ in the germline V gene. This CDR3 is 15 amino acids long. The CDR3 DNA sequence: TGCGCCAGCAGCCACCTACGTGGGGTTACCTACGAGCAGTACTTC. Translation gives CASSHLRGVTYEQYF.

The chain is built from TRBV4-1 and TRBJ2-1; possibly TRBD1 for D (5 bases). The CDR3 covers 15 residues. Between the trimmed V and J ends, which lost 8 bases and 3 bases, there was a span of 17 bases. Germline CDR1 reads MGHRA; CDR2 reads YSYEKL. CDR3 sequence: CASGPHRSLYNEQFF. For the CDR3, the DNA is TGCGCCAGCGGCCCCCACAGGTCCCTCTACAATGAGCAGTTCTTC.

This clonotype was found a few times. The chain employs TRBV29-1 and TRBJ2-7, with 9 bases fitting TRBD1. This CDR3 contains 13 residues. V trimming: 6 bases; J trimming: 4 bases; junction bases outside the gene matches: 7. Germline values: CDR1 SQVTM, CDR2 ANQGSEA. This CDR3 reads CSVGTGLVYEQYF. CDR3 sequence (DNA): TGCAGCGTCGGGACAGGGTTGGTATACGAGCAGTACTTC.

This chain links TRBV5-1 with TRBJ2-7; D perhaps matches TRBD1 (6 bases). The V gene lost 4 bases and the J gene lost 5 bases, with 16 bases spanning the gap. The germline V gene has CDR1 SGHRS and CDR2 YFSETQ. The length of the CDR3 is 14 residues. CDR3 amino acids: CASSRPGVKNEQYF. The CDR3 DNA sequence: TGCGCCAGCAGCCGGCCAGGGGTAAAGAACGAGCAGTACTTC.

This clonotype was recorded a few times. The J gene is TRBJ1-2, the V gene TRBV12-3 or TRBV12-4, with D possibly being TRBD1 (6 bases). V lost 3 bases, J lost 3 bases, and 17 bases lay in between. The CDR3 has 16 residues. The CDR3 DNA reads TGTGCCAGCAGTTTCGAGGGGGGGGGCCACCACTATGGCTACACCTTC. This encodes CASSFEGGGHHYGYTF.

This clonotype was seen a handful of times. The V gene is TRBV20-1, the J gene TRBJ2-7; D might be TRBD2 (6 bases). In germline, CDR1 is DFQATT, CDR2 SNEGSKA (reference sequence). The length of the CDR3 is 14 residues. V was clipped by 3 bases and J by 3 bases, with 15 bases between them. DNA for the CDR3: TGCAGTGCTAGTACGCGGGAAGTATACTACGAGCAGTACTTC. Amino acids: CSASTREVYYEQYF.

The V gene is TRBV2, the J gene TRBJ2-3; no reliable D call. The V end lost 7 bases, the J end lost 1 base, and 15 bases lay between the germline ends. CDR1 SNHLY and CDR2 FYNNEI come from the germline V gene. The CDR3 totals 15 residues. For the CDR3, the DNA is TGTGCCAGCATTATTGGTGGCGTACGCACAGATACGCAGTATTTT. Translation: CASIIGGVRTDTQYF.

The chain is built from TRBV7-8 and TRBJ2-3, with D perhaps matching TRBD1 (5 bases). The CDR3 consists of 14 residues. V shed 3 bases and J shed 2 bases, with 9 bases lying between them. The germline V gene has CDR1 SGHVS and CDR2 FQNEAQ. CDR3 protein: CASSFSGNTDTQYF. CDR3 in DNA: TGTGCCAGCAGCTTTTCAGGGAACACAGATACGCAGTATTTT.

This clonotype was found many times. This chain uses TRBV7-2 with TRBJ2-2; D not resolved. Germline loops: CDR1 SGHTA, CDR2 FQGNSA. The CDR3 is 13 residues long. Trimming shortened V by 6 bases and J by 1 base, and 6 bases separated the two germline ends. CDR3 DNA sequence: TGTGCCAGCAGGCAACAGAACACCGGGGAGCTGTTTTTT. Its translation is CASRQQNTGELFF.

V and J are TRBV7-9 and TRBJ2-1; D gene ambiguous. The germline CDR1 and CDR2 sequences are SEHNR and FQNEAQ (reference sequence). V shed 5 bases and J shed 11 bases, with 4 bases lying between them. The CDR3 runs to 9 residues. In DNA form, the CDR3 reads TGTGCCAGCAGCCCCAAGCAGTTCTTC. Amino acids: CASSPKQFF.

V gene TRBV10-3 combines with J gene TRBJ2-7, with a possible D match to TRBD1 (6 bases). Germline CDR1 reads ENHRY; CDR2 reads SYGVKD. The CDR3 length is 14 residues. The ends were cut back, 5 bases at V and 3 bases at J, with 14 bases in the middle. For the CDR3, the DNA is TGTGCCATCAGTCGGACAGACCTTGGCTACGAGCAGTACTTC. Protein: CAISRTDLGYEQYF.

This clonotype was picked up a small number of times. The chain couples TRBV3-1 to TRBJ1-2; 9 bases agree with TRBD1. The V segment lost 0 bases and the J segment 5 bases; nucleotides outside the gene matches: 13. The CDR3 covers 18 residues. CDR1 is LGHDT, CDR2 YNNKEL, per germline (reference sequence). The CDR3 bases are TGTGCCAGCAGCCAAGAAGGGACAGGGAGTAGTGACGAATATGGCTACACCTTC. This codes for CASSQEGTGSSDEYGYTF.

The chain employs TRBV29-1 and TRBJ2-1; 10 bases agree with TRBD2. CDR1 and CDR2 (germline): SQVTM, ANQGSEA. Germline trimming cut 5 bases from V and 5 bases from J; bases unmatched to any gene: 12. This CDR3 contains 16 residues. CDR3 nucleotides: TGCAGCGTTCTCAGCGGGAGGGCCCGTCCCAACAATGAGCAGTTCTTC. Residues: CSVLSGRARPNNEQFF.

The chain recombines TRBV6-1 with TRBJ1-2; 7 nucleotides match TRBD1. Per germline, CDR1 MNHNS and CDR2 SASEGT. This CDR3 region has 14 residues. V was clipped by 6 bases and J by 5 bases; unmatched bases: 9. The CDR3 sequence: CASSPPTGRYGYTF. As DNA, the CDR3 is TGTGCCAGCAGCCCCCCGACAGGGAGGTATGGCTACACCTTC.

The chain carries TRBV7-6 and TRBJ2-2, with 7 bases matching TRBD1. CDR3 length: 16 residues. Germline values: CDR1 SGHVS, CDR2 FNYEAQ. The V and J ends lost 2 bases and 1 base, in that order; junction bases with no gene match: 4. Written as DNA, the CDR3 is TGTGCCAGCAGCTTACCCCGACAGGGGAACACCGGGGAGCTGTTTTTT. Its translation: CASSLPRQGNTGELFF.

The chain joins TRBV4-1 to TRBJ1-5; D ambiguous. The length of the CDR3 is 15 residues. The V gene lost 0 bases and the J gene lost 1 base, with 7 bases spanning the gap. Looked up from germline, CDR1 is MGHRA and CDR2 is YSYEKL. CDR3 protein: CASSQDSGSNQPQHF. For the CDR3, the DNA is TGCGCCAGCAGCCAAGATAGTGGGAGCAATCAGCCCCAGCATTTT.

The table lists this clonotype with many counts. V gene TRBV5-1 combines with J gene TRBJ2-7; tentatively, D is TRBD1 or TRBD2 (5 bases each). Germline CDR1 and CDR2: SGHRS and YFSETQ. This CDR3 region has 17 residues. Trimming stripped 6 bases from V and 3 bases from J, with 25 bases between. Written as DNA, the CDR3 is TGCGCCAGCACCCGGGGAAACCGGGGCCCTGCTAGCTACGAGCAGTACTTC. Translation gives CASTRGNRGPASYEQYF.

This chain links TRBV4-3 with TRBJ2-5; D is unresolved. The CDR3 length is 13 residues. Germline V gene lookup returns CDR1 LGHNA and CDR2 YSLEER. Trimming took off 4 bases at V and 7 bases at J, with 13 bases between the two ends. For the CDR3, the DNA is TGCGCCAGCAGCCCCCTTAGGGATCGGACCCAGTACTTC. Amino acids: CASSPLRDRTQYF.

This clonotype was observed many times. The chain joins TRBV4-2 to TRBJ2-7; D call uncertain. CDR1 and CDR2 from the germline V gene are LGHNA and YNFKEQ. V lost 1 base, J lost 2 bases, and 12 bases lay in between. This CDR3 has 15 residues. CDR3 nucleotide sequence: TGTGCCAGCAGCCAAGCCGGAACTGGAGCCTACGAGCAGTACTTC. This gives the protein CASSQAGTGAYEQYF.

The chain joins TRBV30 to TRBJ1-2; no reliable D call. The CDR3 length is 12 residues. Deletions cut 0 bases from V and 14 bases from J, with 16 bases between. Per the germline V gene, CDR1 is GTSNPN and CDR2 is SVGIG (reference sequence). The CDR3, as DNA: TGTGCCTGGAGTGTAAGTTACGGGATTTTGACCTTC. It yields the protein CAWSVSYGILTF.

In this sample, this clonotype turned up many times. V gene TRBV4-1 combines with J gene TRBJ2-7; no definite D call. This CDR3 spans 13 amino acids. Looked up from germline, CDR1 is MGHRA and CDR2 is YSYEKL. Trimming removed 8 bases from V and 5 bases from J, with 16 bases in between. The DNA of the CDR3 is TGCGCCAGCGGAGACTTCCTTCTTAACGAGCAGTACTTC. Translated: CASGDFLLNEQYF.

The chain carries TRBV7-6 and TRBJ2-6, with TRBD1 identical over 7 bases. V lost 2 bases, J lost 4 bases, and 8 bases stayed unmatched. The CDR3 runs 17 residues. Germline V gives CDR1 SGHVS, CDR2 FNYEAQ. The CDR3 DNA reads TGTGCCAGCAGCTTAACCTTAACAGGGGAAGGGGCCAACGTCCTGACTTTC. Translation gives CASSLTLTGEGANVLTF.

In this sample, this clonotype turned up a few times. The V and J genes are TRBV7-6 and TRBJ2-7, with 8 bases identical to TRBD1. Germline loops: CDR1 SGHVS, CDR2 FNYEAQ. V lost 3 bases, J lost 1 base, and 2 bases stayed unmatched. This CDR3 contains 14 residues. The CDR3 loop reads CASSLNRGSYEQYF. CDR3 in DNA: TGTGCCAGCAGCTTGAACAGGGGGTCCTACGAGCAGTACTTC.